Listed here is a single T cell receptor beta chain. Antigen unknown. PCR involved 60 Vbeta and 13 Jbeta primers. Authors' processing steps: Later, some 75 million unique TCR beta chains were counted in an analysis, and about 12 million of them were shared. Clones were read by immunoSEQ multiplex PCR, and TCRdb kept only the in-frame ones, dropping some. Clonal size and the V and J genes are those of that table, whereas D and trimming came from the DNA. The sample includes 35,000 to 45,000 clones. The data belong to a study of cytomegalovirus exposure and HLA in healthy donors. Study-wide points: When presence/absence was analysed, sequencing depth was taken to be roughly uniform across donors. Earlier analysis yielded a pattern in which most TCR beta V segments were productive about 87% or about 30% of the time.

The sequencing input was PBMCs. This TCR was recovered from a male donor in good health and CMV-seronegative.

The CDR3 loop is CASSQRKTSDTDTQYF. In DNA, the CDR3 is TGTGCCAGCAGCCAAAGGAAGACTAGCGACACAGATACGCAGTATTTT. The chain links TRBV7-3 to TRBJ2-3; 8 bases are shared with TRBD2. The CDR3 totals 16 residues. Germline lookup yields CDR1 SGHTA and CDR2 FQGTGA. The J segment lost 2 bases and the V segment lost 5 bases, leaving 9 bases of the junction unmatched.